This T cell receptor beta chain was observed in a study of blood T cell repertoires in COVID-19 (dated by TCRdb to the early 2020s). Looking at the study overall: Samples covering the acute and convalescent phases of COVID-19 were provided by collaborators in the United States, Italy and Spain. The prospective study material was composed of cDNA or gDNA derived from T cells, B-cell-depleted T cells, or PBMCs. Deeply sampled blood TCRbeta repertoires from subjects exposed to, actively infected with, or recovered from COVID-19 were included in the dataset. The repertoires were made available in a free public database intended to serve as a resource for research on the immune response to SARS-CoV-2. The samples were drawn from two sources: the first 160 participants of the ongoing ImmuneRACE study, and approximately 1,300 subjects contributed by 6 global collaborators. The sample metadata nearly always contained a de-identified subject ID, COVID-19 status, age in years and sex. Where available, HLA class I and class II types were obtained from metadata supplied by the sample provider rather than from assay-based typing.

A distance of 12 bases separates the germline ends of V and J, which lose 5 bases and 10 bases respectively. Reading from cysteine to phenylalanine, the CDR3 counts 13 amino acids. The CDR3 DNA has 39 bases and is translated from base 1. CDR1 and CDR2, looked up from the germline V gene, are SGHVS and FQNEAQ. Whole blood was collected in K2EDTA tubes by collaborating institutions according to the institutions' own protocols. For TCRbeta analysis, collaborators shipped samples in one of three forms: frozen whole blood, isolated PBMCs, or DNA extracted from either of those sample types. In its sample, this clone was seen once. It lacks a known antigen. No per-base quality is available; no much larger clone lies one base away. The immunoSEQ Assay, a bias-controlled multiplex PCR, was used to amplify TCRbeta CDR3 regions from genomic DNA. From the authors' description of their analysis: Within the assay, amplification of reference gene primers was used to estimate how many nucleated cells each sample contained. To quantify the absolute abundance of each unique TCRbeta CDR3 rearrangement, sequence reads were collapsed and filtered. For each sample, productive Simpson clonality was calculated by taking the square root of Simpson's diversity index across productive rearrangements. Held by TCRdb, this immuneACCESS table contains in-frame sequences only and omits some clones. Under half of the omission traces to an unresolved V gene where checked; the cause of the rest is unknown. Clone size and V and J calls were adopted from that table, with D and trimming inferred from the DNA. This sample has 140,000 to 150,000 clones in its table, and 81% of those were observed once. Of the sample, roughly 8.2% falls within the top ten clones.

What the study reported, not specific to this receptor: The amount of clinical and demographic metadata varied by source and participant and was provided uncurated.

Source material: peripheral blood. In this chain, TRBV7-8 is recombined with TRBJ1-6, with the D segment identity uncertain. The TCR sequence derives from a human donor in a cohort sampled during active COVID-19. The CDR3 amino acid sequence is: CASSHTTESPLHF. DNA sequence: TGTGCCAGCAGCCATACGACGGAGTCACCCCTCCACTTT.